The following is a T cell receptor (beta chain) sequence with its context. Its antigen remains unidentified. Generated by immunoSEQ multiplex PCR, the TCRdb table keeps only in-frame clones and is missing some. The sample includes about 23,000 clones, less than 90% of them seen just once. Germline V gene data show CDR1 as LNHDA and CDR2 as SQIVND (reference sequence). V lost 3 bases, J lost 0 bases, and 11 bases stayed unmatched. The CDR3 covers 18 residues. Autoimmune disease history or systemic immunosuppression led to patients being barred. The sample originates from a study of OX40 agonist ivuxolimab in advanced cancers. Findings and limits, study-wide: Clonal expansion from baseline to week 6 occurred in both CD4+ and CD8+ T cells.

The chain is built from TRBV19 and TRBJ1-3; 7 nucleotides agree with TRBD1. This TCR was recovered from an adult with an advanced solid tumor such as melanoma, head and neck, liver or kidney cancer. The source was CD4+ or CD8+ T cells sorted from blood, collected in a trial of the OX40 agonist ivuxolimab. CDR3 DNA: TGTGCCAGTAGTATGCTGAGGGACAGTCGATACTCTGGAAACACCATATATTTT. This encodes CASSMLRDSRYSGNTIYF.